These T cell receptor beta chains were read from a single sample in a study of shared clonotypes between healthy human individuals. TCRdb's table, derived via immunoSEQ multiplex PCR, lists solely in-frame clones and lacks some. The table records 2 million to 2.5 million clones, approximately 94% of them present only once. Sequencing input: naive CD4+ T cells sorted from blood. The receptor set was obtained from a man younger than 30 in good health. Both conserved end residues are part of each CDR3. Each record gives: clone size, J gene, V gene, D gene, CDR3 protein, CDR3 DNA. A D gene is named only where the DNA matches it firmly. Only some rows state a clone size, as once, few, many or a class for expanded clones.

size: once; J: TRBJ2-6; V: TRBV19; D: NA; CDR3: CASSMDTTWAGANVLTF; DNA: TGTGCCAGTAGTATGGATACCACATGGGCCGGGGCCAACGTCCTGACTTTC
size: NA; J: TRBJ1-1; V: TRBV5-4; D: TRBD1; CDR3: CASSRQGRITEAFF; DNA: TGTGCCAGCAGCCGACAGGGGAGGATCACTGAAGCTTTCTTT
size: NA; J: TRBJ2-7; V: TRBV30; D: NA; CDR3: CAWSAGRADEQYF; DNA: TGTGCCTGGAGTGCAGGGCGGGCGGACGAGCAGTACTTC
size: NA; J: TRBJ2-3; V: TRBV18; D: TRBD1; CDR3: CASSPFSGQGFTDTQYF; DNA: TGTGCCAGCTCTCCCTTCTCGGGACAGGGTTTCACAGATACGCAGTATTTT
size: NA; J: TRBJ2-7; V: TRBV7-8; D: NA; CDR3: CASSLAQLYEQYF; DNA: TGTGCCAGCAGCTTAGCGCAGCTCTACGAGCAGTACTTC
size: once; J: TRBJ2-3; V: TRBV2; D: NA; CDR3: CASSEGAQQYF; DNA: TGTGCCAGCAGTGAGGGGGCCCAGCAGTATTTT
size: NA; J: TRBJ1-2; V: TRBV29-1; D: NA; CDR3: CSVENREGDYGYTF; DNA: TGCAGCGTTGAAAACAGGGAGGGGGACTATGGCTACACCTTC
size: NA; J: TRBJ1-1; V: TRBV29-1; D: NA; CDR3: CSVVPNTEAFF; DNA: TGCAGCGTTGTTCCCAACACTGAAGCTTTCTTT
size: NA; J: TRBJ1-5; V: TRBV2; D: TRBD1; CDR3: CASRGGTAGNQPQHF; DNA: TGTGCCAGCAGGGGGGGGACAGCAGGCAATCAGCCCCAGCATTTT
size: NA; J: TRBJ2-7; V: TRBV9; D: NA; CDR3: CASSVGGGGLAQTQYF; DNA: TGTGCCAGCAGCGTAGGGGGTGGAGGGTTGGCCCAGACGCAGTACTTC
size: NA; J: TRBJ2-7; V: TRBV5-1; D: TRBD2; CDR3: CASSLVAGISYEQYF; DNA: TGCGCCAGCAGCTTGGTAGCGGGGATCTCCTACGAGCAGTACTTC
size: NA; J: TRBJ2-5; V: TRBV7-2; D: TRBD2; CDR3: CASSPGLAGQTQYF; DNA: TGTGCCAGCAGCCCTGGACTAGCGGGACAGACCCAGTACTTC
size: NA; J: TRBJ1-4; V: TRBV9; D: TRBD1; CDR3: CASSGQGGVAEKLFF; DNA: TGTGCCAGCAGCGGACAGGGAGGTGTGGCAGAAAAACTGTTTTTT
size: NA; J: TRBJ2-5; V: TRBV5-1; D: TRBD1; CDR3: CASSPTGQETQYF; DNA: TGCGCCAGCAGCCCGACAGGGCAAGAGACCCAGTACTTC
size: once; J: TRBJ1-2; V: TRBV10-2; D: NA; CDR3: CASSEQTYGYTF; DNA: TGCGCCAGCAGTGAACAGACCTATGGCTACACCTTC
size: NA; J: TRBJ1-1; V: TRBV9; D: NA; CDR3: CASSVGRADTEAFF; DNA: TGTGCCAGCAGCGTAGGCAGGGCGGACACTGAAGCTTTCTTT
size: NA; J: TRBJ2-1; V: TRBV19; D: NA; CDR3: CASSIGGWGVGSYNEQFF; DNA: TGTGCCAGTAGTATAGGAGGATGGGGCGTAGGCTCCTACAATGAGCAGTTCTTC
size: NA; J: TRBJ1-1; V: TRBV5-5; D: TRBD1; CDR3: CASSPAGGEEAFF; DNA: TGTGCCAGCAGCCCGGCAGGGGGCGAAGAAGCTTTCTTT
size: NA; J: TRBJ2-7; V: TRBV6-5; D: NA; CDR3: CASSYKLEPFYEQYF; DNA: TGTGCCAGCAGTTATAAACTAGAGCCTTTTTACGAGCAGTACTTC
size: NA; J: TRBJ1-3; V: TRBV7-7; D: TRBD1; CDR3: CASSLAATGSGNTIYF; DNA: TGTGCTAGCAGCTTAGCCGCGACAGGGTCTGGAAACACCATATATTTT
size: NA; J: TRBJ2-1; V: TRBV11-2; D: NA; CDR3: CASSLNGGANNEQFF; DNA: TGTGCCAGCAGCTTAAACGGGGGCGCTAACAATGAGCAGTTCTTC
size: NA; J: TRBJ2-3; V: TRBV30; D: NA; CDR3: CAWRGPSTDTQYF; DNA: TGTGCCTGGAGGGGCCCTAGCACAGATACGCAGTATTTT
size: NA; J: TRBJ2-1; V: TRBV28; D: TRBD2; CDR3: CASSLAGVTNEQFF; DNA: TGTGCCAGCAGCCTAGCGGGGGTTACCAATGAGCAGTTCTTC
size: NA; J: TRBJ1-1; V: TRBV5-1; D: NA; CDR3: CASSLDGRTNTEAFF; DNA: TGCGCCAGCAGCTTGGATGGCCGGACCAACACTGAAGCTTTCTTT
size: NA; J: TRBJ1-1; V: TRBV6-6; D: TRBD1; CDR3: CASSVYRTGRNTEAFF; DNA: TGTGCCAGCAGTGTATACCGGACAGGAAGAAACACTGAAGCTTTCTTT
size: NA; J: TRBJ1-1; V: TRBV7-6; D: NA; CDR3: CASSLQGPGRDTEAFF; DNA: TGTGCCAGCAGCCTTCAGGGTCCCGGGAGGGACACTGAAGCTTTCTTT
size: NA; J: TRBJ1-2; V: TRBV19; D: TRBD1; CDR3: CASSTGQGNYGYTF; DNA: TGTGCCAGTAGTACGGGACAGGGCAACTATGGCTACACCTTC
size: NA; J: TRBJ1-4; V: TRBV5-1; D: NA; CDR3: CASSLSQGKEKLFF; DNA: TGCGCCAGCAGCTTGAGCCAAGGGAAGGAAAAACTGTTTTTT
size: NA; J: TRBJ2-4; V: TRBV6-6; D: TRBD1; CDR3: CASSTGVAKNIQYF; DNA: TGTGCCAGCAGTACAGGGGTAGCCAAAAACATTCAGTACTTC
size: NA; J: TRBJ2-2; V: TRBV7-2; D: NA; CDR3: CASRPKSATGELFF; DNA: TGTGCCAGCAGACCTAAAAGCGCAACCGGGGAGCTGTTTTTT
size: NA; J: TRBJ1-4; V: TRBV27; D: TRBD1; CDR3: CVPTGRGGTNEKLFF; DNA: TGTGTCCCGACAGGGAGGGGTGGGACTAATGAAAAACTGTTTTTT
size: few; J: TRBJ2-7; V: TRBV6-5; D: TRBD2; CDR3: CASSRLAGGYEQYF; DNA: TGTGCCAGCAGCCGACTAGCGGGAGGCTACGAGCAGTACTTC
size: NA; J: TRBJ2-7; V: TRBV11-1; D: NA; CDR3: CASSLAGISYEQYF; DNA: TGTGCCAGCAGCTTAGCCGGGATATCCTACGAGCAGTACTTC
size: NA; J: TRBJ2-5; V: TRBV10-3; D: TRBD1; CDR3: CAISESGTGGVKETQYF; DNA: TGTGCCATCAGTGAGAGCGGGACAGGGGGCGTAAAAGAGACCCAGTACTTC
size: NA; J: TRBJ2-2; V: TRBV14; D: NA; CDR3: CASSRGEAGELFF; DNA: TGTGCCAGCAGCAGAGGGGAGGCCGGGGAGCTGTTTTTT
size: once; J: TRBJ2-7; V: TRBV6-5; D: NA; CDR3: CASRRGLAYEQYF; DNA: TGTGCCAGCAGACGGGGGCTCGCCTACGAGCAGTACTTC
size: NA; J: TRBJ2-1; V: TRBV5-1; D: NA; CDR3: CASSLIPDSYNEQFF; DNA: TGCGCCAGCAGCTTGATCCCCGACTCCTACAATGAGCAGTTCTTC
size: NA; J: TRBJ2-1; V: TRBV15; D: NA; CDR3: CATSRDNNEQFF; DNA: TGTGCCACCAGCAGAGACAACAATGAGCAGTTCTTC
size: NA; J: TRBJ1-1; V: TRBV29-1; D: NA; CDR3: CSVEGAGKNTEAFF; DNA: TGCAGCGTTGAAGGGGCGGGAAAGAACACTGAAGCTTTCTTT
size: NA; J: TRBJ2-3; V: TRBV6-6; D: NA; CDR3: CASSYSEGAADTQYF; DNA: TGTGCCAGCAGTTACTCGGAGGGGGCTGCAGATACGCAGTATTTT
size: NA; J: TRBJ2-3; V: TRBV6-5; D: TRBD1; CDR3: CASSFGGQGAGDTQYF; DNA: TGTGCCAGCAGTTTTGGGGGACAGGGGGCAGGAGATACGCAGTATTTT
size: NA; J: TRBJ2-7; V: TRBV7-8; D: TRBD1; CDR3: CASSTRQGVSYEQYF; DNA: TGTGCCAGCAGCACGCGACAGGGGGTATCCTACGAGCAGTACTTC
size: NA; J: TRBJ2-7; V: TRBV7-9; D: TRBD2; CDR3: CASSRGLAGGRLLREQYF; DNA: TGTGCCAGCAGCCGGGGACTAGCGGGGGGCCGTCTCTTGAGAGAGCAGTACTTC